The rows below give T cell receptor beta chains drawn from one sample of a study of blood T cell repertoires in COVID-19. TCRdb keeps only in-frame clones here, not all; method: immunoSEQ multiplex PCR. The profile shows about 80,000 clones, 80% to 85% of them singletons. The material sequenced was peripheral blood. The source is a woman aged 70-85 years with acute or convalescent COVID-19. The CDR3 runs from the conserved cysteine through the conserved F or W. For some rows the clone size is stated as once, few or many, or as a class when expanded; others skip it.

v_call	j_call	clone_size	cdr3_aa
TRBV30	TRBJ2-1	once	CAWFISGIWGQFF
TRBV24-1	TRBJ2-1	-	CATSDWGRGTHNEQFF
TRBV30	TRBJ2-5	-	CAWRTGYSGETQYF
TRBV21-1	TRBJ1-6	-	CASSKGQGPYNSPLHF
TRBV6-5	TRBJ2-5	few	CASSASWGHAETQYF
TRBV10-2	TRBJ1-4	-	CASSYHRGLPEKLFF
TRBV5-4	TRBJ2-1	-	CASSLGLAGDNEQFF
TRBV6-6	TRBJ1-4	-	CASREGTLNEKLFF
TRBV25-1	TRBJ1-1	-	CASSAGTAEAFF
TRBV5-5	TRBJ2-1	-	CASSLGGGPYNEQFF
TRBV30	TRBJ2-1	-	CAWSVLSQRGNNEQFF
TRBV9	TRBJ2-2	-	CASSVDPSWGAGELFF
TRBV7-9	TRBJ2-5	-	CASSFENAKETQYF
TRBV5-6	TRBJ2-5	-	CASSEAEWETQYF
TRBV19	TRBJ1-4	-	CASSILAMGTPATNEKLFF
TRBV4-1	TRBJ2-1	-	CASSQDPGLYNEQFF
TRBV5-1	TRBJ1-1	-	CASSLGPRLHSEAFF
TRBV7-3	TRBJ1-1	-	CASSSTGMGMNTEAFF
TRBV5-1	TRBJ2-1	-	CASTPNSGPSSYNEQFF
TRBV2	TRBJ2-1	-	CASRRLATTGEQFF
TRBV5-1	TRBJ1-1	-	CASSLLQGARNTEAFF
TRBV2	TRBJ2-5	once	CASNRAAHQETQYF
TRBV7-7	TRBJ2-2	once	CASSSTPGADTGELFF
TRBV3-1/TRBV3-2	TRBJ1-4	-	CASSLGQGEKLFF
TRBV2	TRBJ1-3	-	CASSEAASGNTIYF
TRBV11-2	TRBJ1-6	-	CASSPMTGNSPLHF
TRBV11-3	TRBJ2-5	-	CASSPSVSTETQYF
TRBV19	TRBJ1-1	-	CASSISQRTEAFF
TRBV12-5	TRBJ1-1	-	CASGSTGGTEAFF
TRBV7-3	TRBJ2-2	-	CASSLFKNTGELFF
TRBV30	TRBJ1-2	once	CAWSWQGASGYTF
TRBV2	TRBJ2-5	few	CASSPGREETQYF
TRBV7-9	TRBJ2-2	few	CASREQGPNGELFF
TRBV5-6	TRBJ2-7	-	CASSRTSGSTYEQYF
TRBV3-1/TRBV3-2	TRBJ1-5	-	CASSQGGTGFGGNQPQHF
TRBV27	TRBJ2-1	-	CASSFISGVYNEQFF
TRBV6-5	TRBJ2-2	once	CATGGRGDTGELFF
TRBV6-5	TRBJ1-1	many	CASRRPIPPNTEAFF
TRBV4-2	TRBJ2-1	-	CASSQEPSGSSSYNEQFF
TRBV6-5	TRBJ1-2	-	CATDTGVAALGYTF
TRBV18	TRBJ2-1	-	CASSPDQGYNEQFF
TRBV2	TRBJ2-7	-	CASRLRAHSYEQYF
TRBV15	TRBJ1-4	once	CATSRGDSHIATNEKLFF
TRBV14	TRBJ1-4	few	CASSQFSRDGEKLFF
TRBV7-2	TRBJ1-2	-	CASSPQLYGYTF